A selection of T cell receptor beta chains follows, all from one sample in a study of T-cell reconstitution after alpha-beta-depleted transplantation in children. TCRdb reprocessed the PCR reads via MiXCR and lists one record per CDR3 protein. The data contain about 610,000 distinct CDR3 sequences, over 9.5% of them singletons. The sequencing here drew on PBMCs from the stem cell graft donor, taken from the stem cell graft. These receptor sequences come from a human donor who donated a stem cell graft to a child with acute myeloid leukemia. Both conserved end residues are part of each CDR3. The D gene is left open where the match is weak. Part of the rows lack a size; the others show once, few, many or a class for expanded clones.

v_gene	d_gene	j_gene	abundance	CDR3aa	CDR3nt
TRBV20-1	TRBD1	TRBJ2-7	many	CSGMPGQVPYEQYF	TGCAGTGGAATGCCGGGACAGGTTCCCTACGAGCAGTACTTC
TRBV12-3/TRBV12-4	TRBD2	TRBJ2-5	many	CASSEWTSGVRETQYF	TGTGCCAGCAGCGAATGGACTAGCGGGGTGAGAGAGACCCAGTACTTC
TRBV7-8	TRBD1	TRBJ2-7	NA	CASSKRDSNYEQYF	TGTGCCAGCAGCAAAAGGGACAGCAACTACGAGCAGTACTTC
TRBV20-1	NA	TRBJ1-5	NA	CSARFAGAQPQHF	TGCAGTGCTAGATTCGCAGGGGCTCAGCCCCAGCATTTT
TRBV15	NA	TRBJ2-7	NA	CATSRGSGNIGYF	TGTGCCACCAGCAGAGGGTCAGGGAATATAGGATACTTC
TRBV28	NA	TRBJ1-4	many	CASSFHYVPREEDNEKLFF	TGTGCCAGCAGTTTTCATTATGTGCCCAGGGAGGAGGATAATGAAAAACTGTTTTTT
TRBV7-2	NA	TRBJ2-1	NA	CASATGGSYNEQFF	TGTGCCAGCGCCACCGGGGGTTCCTACAATGAGCAGTTCTTC
TRBV28	TRBD2	TRBJ2-7	few	CASTRAGDGPEQYF	TGTGCCAGCACGCGAGCGGGAGATGGGCCCGAGCAGTACTTC
TRBV20-1	NA	TRBJ2-5	NA	CSAPLDGRGETQYF	TGCAGTGCTCCCCTTGACGGGAGAGGAGAGACCCAGTACTTC
TRBV7-2	NA	TRBJ2-4	NA	CEGAAEMSLDIQYF	TGTGAGGGAGCGGCGGAGATGTCGTTAGACATTCAGTACTTC
TRBV20-1	TRBD1	TRBJ1-2	few	CSASLGTGSGYTF	TGCAGTGCTAGCTTAGGGACAGGGAGCGGCTACACCTTC
TRBV24-1	TRBD2	TRBJ2-5	few	CATSGKRGKDQETQYF	TGTGCCACCAGTGGGAAGCGGGGGAAAGACCAAGAGACCCAGTACTTC
TRBV5-1	TRBD2	TRBJ2-1	NA	CASSLEGGSPYNEQFF	TGCGCCAGCAGCTTGGAAGGCGGGAGTCCCTACAATGAGCAGTTCTTC
TRBV7-3	TRBD1	TRBJ2-7	NA	CASSRPRTGGYEQYF	TGTGCCAGCAGCCGGCCCAGGACAGGGGGCTACGAGCAGTACTTC
TRBV29-1	NA	TRBJ1-2	few	CSVNKGTEGYTF	TGCAGCGTTAATAAGGGAACGGAGGGCTACACCTTC
TRBV12-3/TRBV12-4	NA	TRBJ2-3	NA	CASSLGTARDTQYF	TGTGCCAGCAGTCTGGGGACTGCCCGGGATACGCAGTATTTT
TRBV7-3	TRBD2	TRBJ2-1	many	CASSLKGLAGMGSVDEQFF	TGTGCCAGCAGCTTAAAGGGACTAGCGGGAATGGGGTCAGTGGATGAGCAGTTCTTC
TRBV29-1	NA	TRBJ1-1	few	CSVAAGRTEAFF	TGCAGCGTTGCCGCAGGGAGAACTGAAGCTTTCTTT
TRBV29-1	NA	TRBJ2-1	many	CSVARNNEQFF	TGCAGCGTTGCCCGAAACAATGAGCAGTTCTTC
TRBV29-1	NA	TRBJ2-5	few	CSALGGGGETQYF	TGCAGCGCCCTTGGAGGGGGCGGTGAGACCCAGTACTTC
TRBV7-7	TRBD1	TRBJ1-5	few	CASSRSQSGQGALSNQPQHF	TGTGCTAGCAGCCGCTCGCAGTCGGGACAGGGGGCGTTGAGCAATCAGCCCCAGCATTTT
TRBV5-1	NA	TRBJ2-3	many	CASRTSPGVGDTQYF	TGCGCCAGCAGGACCTCTCCGGGAGTGGGAGATACGCAGTATTTT
TRBV5-1	NA	TRBJ2-1	few	CASSFSVGTNEQFF	TGCGCCAGCAGCTTCTCTGTAGGGACGAATGAGCAGTTCTTC
TRBV11-1	NA	TRBJ2-3	NA	CASSQRRVAQSTDTQYF	TGTGCCAGCAGCCAACGGAGGGTAGCCCAAAGCACAGATACGCAGTATTTT
TRBV24-1	TRBD2	TRBJ2-1	few	CATSDRAGESYNEQFF	TGTGCCACCAGTGATCGAGCGGGAGAGTCCTACAATGAGCAGTTCTTC
TRBV28	NA	TRBJ2-6	few	CATHSGNSGANVLTF	TGTGCCACCCACTCGGGCAATTCTGGGGCCAACGTCCTGACTTTC
TRBV7-2	TRBD2	TRBJ2-1	many	CASSLAGRTYNEQFF	TGTGCCAGCAGCTTAGCCGGGAGGACCTACAATGAGCAGTTCTTC
TRBV7-9	NA	TRBJ1-2	few	CASSLNSLGNYGYTF	TGTGCCAGCAGCTTAAATTCACTGGGTAACTATGGCTACACCTTC
TRBV27	NA	TRBJ2-3	many	CASSLQGDLSTDTQYF	TGTGCCAGCAGTTTACAGGGAGACCTTAGCACAGATACGCAGTATTTT
TRBV12-3/TRBV12-4	TRBD2	TRBJ2-2	few	CASTDRSGTSGSKTGELFF	TGTGCCAGCACCGACCGTTCCGGGACTAGCGGGAGTAAGACCGGGGAGCTGTTTTTT
TRBV20-1	NA	TRBJ2-5	NA	CSANPEEGYQETQYF	TGCAGTGCTAATCCGGAGGAGGGATACCAAGAGACCCAGTACTTC
TRBV11-1	TRBD2	TRBJ2-1	few	CASSAGLAGNEQFF	TGTGCCAGCAGCGCGGGACTAGCTGGGAATGAGCAGTTCTTC
TRBV6-2/TRBV6-3	NA	TRBJ2-1	many	CASSLRPYNEQFF	TGTGCCAGCAGTCTTCGTCCCTACAATGAGCAGTTCTTC
TRBV20-1	TRBD1	TRBJ1-5	NA	CSARRPGTDNQPQHF	TGCAGTGCTAGACGCCCCGGGACAGACAATCAGCCCCAGCATTTT
TRBV5-1	NA	TRBJ2-1	few	CASSMGPGNEQFF	TGCGCCAGCAGCATGGGCCCGGGCAATGAGCAGTTCTTC
TRBV11-3	NA	TRBJ2-3	few	CASSLGVERTTDTQYF	TGTGCCAGCAGCTTAGGGGTCGAGCGGACCACAGATACGCAGTATTTT
TRBV7-3	NA	TRBJ1-1	NA	CASSLIAGEGRAFF	TGTGCCAGCAGCTTAATCGCGGGGGAAGGTAGGGCTTTCTTT
TRBV20-1	TRBD2	TRBJ2-5	NA	CSARPRWASGSYETQYF	TGCAGTGCTAGACCTCGTTGGGCTAGCGGGAGCTATGAGACCCAGTACTTC
TRBV10-3	NA	TRBJ2-3	NA	CAISEGGNTDTQYF	TGTGCCATCAGTGAAGGCGGGAACACAGATACGCAGTATTTT
TRBV29-1	NA	TRBJ2-1	many	CSVLTQFLAKGNEQFF	TGCAGCGTTCTGACGCAATTTCTAGCGAAAGGGAATGAGCAGTTCTTC
TRBV29-1	NA	TRBJ2-3	many	CSSLVPDTQYF	TGCAGCTCCCTGGTCCCGGATACGCAGTATTTT
TRBV20-1	NA	TRBJ1-5	NA	CSASVGGVDSQPQHF	TGCAGTGCTAGCGTAGGTGGGGTGGACAGTCAGCCCCAGCATTTT